This TCR beta chain is from a study of blood T cell repertoires in COVID-19. Background on the study: PBMCs, B-cell-depleted T cells, or T cells were the source of the cDNA or gDNA that made up the material.

In its sample, this clone was seen a few times. Here immunoSEQ multiplex PCR was the method, and the copy in TCRdb shows in-frame clones only, minus some. The sample shows some 250,000 clones, around 85% of them seen only once. Germline CDR1 ENHRY, CDR2 SYGVKD. This CDR3 comprises 16 residues. V dropped 6 bases and J dropped 1; count of bases not matched to a gene: 6. Material: PBMCs or T cells enriched from blood (not recorded which). This sequence was found in a woman aged 50 to 60 who had recovered from COVID-19. The rearrangement uses TRBV10-3 and TRBJ1-4, with 9 bases aligning to TRBD1. The CDR3: CAISSGQGGTNEKLFF. For the CDR3, the DNA is TGTGCCATCAGCTCGGGACAGGGTGGAACTAATGAAAAACTGTTTTTT.